This is a list of T cell receptor beta chains from one sample in a study of T cell repertoires in ileal Crohn's disease. Assay used: immunoSEQ multiplex PCR; TCRdb lists only in-frame clones, some missing. The sample holds 15,000 to 20,000 clones, under 80% seen once. The sequencing sample was made of ileal tissue. These receptors were taken from an adult with Crohn's disease. Each CDR3 is given with its conserved first and last residue. The order of the fields is V gene, J gene, clone size, D gene, CDR3 DNA, CDR3 protein. D genes are given only for firm matches. Clone sizes are given selectively: once, few, many, or a class where the clone is expanded.

V: TRBV27; J: TRBJ1-2; size: -; D: -; DNA: TGTGCCAGCAGTTTGGGACTTTACTATGGCTACACCTTC; CDR3: CASSLGLYYGYTF
V: TRBV28; J: TRBJ1-1; size: -; D: TRBD1; DNA: TGTGCCAGCAGACAGAAGAGGGGGCTACAAAACACTGAAGCTTTCTTT; CDR3: CASRQKRGLQNTEAFF
V: TRBV7-2; J: TRBJ1-2; size: once; D: TRBD1; DNA: TGTGCCAGCAGCCCGACAGGACAGGGGCTTTCTGGCTACACCTTC; CDR3: CASSPTGQGLSGYTF
V: TRBV12-5; J: TRBJ2-1; size: -; D: -; DNA: TGTGCTAGTGGTTTGGTATCTGGTCATAGGGGTGGCAATGAGCAGTTCTTC; CDR3: CASGLVSGHRGGNEQFF
V: TRBV11-2; J: TRBJ2-3; size: -; D: -; DNA: TGTGCCAGCAGCTTACAGAGCGGCCGCACAGATACGCAGTATTTT; CDR3: CASSLQSGRTDTQYF
V: TRBV5-1; J: TRBJ2-7; size: -; D: -; DNA: TGCGCCAGCAGAGGCAGGTTCTTCTCCTACGAGCAGTACTTC; CDR3: CASRGRFFSYEQYF
V: TRBV15; J: TRBJ1-3; size: -; D: -; DNA: TGTGCCACCAGCAGCCAATTTGGAAACACCATATATTTT; CDR3: CATSSQFGNTIYF
V: TRBV30; J: TRBJ1-2; size: -; D: TRBD1; DNA: TGTGCCTGGAGCCCTGGACAGGGATATGGCTACACCTTC; CDR3: CAWSPGQGYGYTF
V: TRBV5-4; J: TRBJ1-6; size: -; D: -; DNA: TGTGCCAGCAGCTTGAAGGCAGGGATTACTTCACCCCTCCACTTT; CDR3: CASSLKAGITSPLHF
V: TRBV29-1; J: TRBJ2-1; size: -; D: TRBD1; DNA: TGCAGCGTTGATCGGACAGGGGGATACAATGAGCAGTTCTTC; CDR3: CSVDRTGGYNEQFF
V: TRBV5-1; J: TRBJ2-1; size: -; D: TRBD2; DNA: TGCGCCAGCAGCTTTTCTAGCGGGAGGGACTCCTACAATGAGCAGTTCTTC; CDR3: CASSFSSGRDSYNEQFF
V: TRBV18; J: TRBJ1-5; size: -; D: -; DNA: TGTGCCAGCTCACCAGAACTAACAGATAGGGGTCAGCCCCAGCATTTT; CDR3: CASSPELTDRGQPQHF
V: TRBV4-2; J: TRBJ2-1; size: -; D: -; DNA: TGTGCCAGCAGCCAAGTTTTAGCCCCCTACAATGAGCAGTTCTTC; CDR3: CASSQVLAPYNEQFF
V: TRBV5-4; J: TRBJ1-2; size: -; D: TRBD1; DNA: TGTGCCAGCAGCCGGGGACAGTCCGGCGCCTATGGCTACACCTTC; CDR3: CASSRGQSGAYGYTF
V: TRBV18; J: TRBJ2-1; size: -; D: TRBD2; DNA: TGTGCCAGCTTCTTAGCGGGAGGGCCGAAAAATGAGCAGTTCTTC; CDR3: CASFLAGGPKNEQFF
V: TRBV9; J: TRBJ2-7; size: -; D: -; DNA: TGTGCCAGCAGCGTAGCACCGGAGAGGTACGAGCAGTACTTC; CDR3: CASSVAPERYEQYF
V: TRBV30; J: TRBJ1-2; size: few; D: TRBD1; DNA: TGTGCCTGGAGCCACCCAGGGACAGGTACAAACTTC; CDR3: CAWSHPGTGTNF
V: TRBV6-1; J: TRBJ2-2; size: -; D: -; DNA: TGTGCCAGCAGCCCCTGGACAGCGAACACCGGGGAGCTGTTTTTT; CDR3: CASSPWTANTGELFF
V: TRBV6-1; J: TRBJ2-7; size: -; D: -; DNA: TGTGCCAGCATCGGACAGTCCCCCTACGAGCAGTACTTC; CDR3: CASIGQSPYEQYF
V: TRBV10-3; J: TRBJ2-2; size: few; D: TRBD1; DNA: TGTGCCATCAGTCAGTCCCGGGACAGCAACACCGGGGAGCTGTTTTTT; CDR3: CAISQSRDSNTGELFF
V: TRBV2; J: TRBJ2-5; size: -; D: -; DNA: TGTGCCAGCAGTCAGACAGGACAAGAGACCCAGTACTTC; CDR3: CASSQTGQETQYF
V: TRBV6-1; J: TRBJ2-1; size: -; D: TRBD2; DNA: TGTGCCAGCAGTGGGACTAGCGGGGGCCACAATGAGCAGTTCTTC; CDR3: CASSGTSGGHNEQFF
V: TRBV5-1; J: TRBJ2-7; size: -; D: TRBD2; DNA: TGCGCCAGCAGCGGAGGGACTAGCGGGAGTTACGAGCAGTACTTC; CDR3: CASSGGTSGSYEQYF
V: TRBV19; J: TRBJ1-1; size: -; D: -; DNA: TGTGCCAGTAGTATAGATTCGACAATACGATACACTGAAGCTTTCTTT; CDR3: CASSIDSTIRYTEAFF
V: TRBV6-4; J: TRBJ2-3; size: -; D: -; DNA: TGTGCCAGCAGTGACGGGCAGGACTTAGATACGCAGTATTTT; CDR3: CASSDGQDLDTQYF
V: TRBV7-6; J: TRBJ2-3; size: -; D: -; DNA: TGTGCCAGCAGCCAACGATCAGGGAAAGGCACAGATACGCAGTATTTT; CDR3: CASSQRSGKGTDTQYF
V: TRBV7-9; J: TRBJ1-4; size: -; D: TRBD1; DNA: TGTGCCAGCAGCTCGACAGGGGGCAATGATGAAAAACTGTTTTTT; CDR3: CASSSTGGNDEKLFF
V: TRBV7-9; J: TRBJ1-1; size: -; D: -; DNA: TGTGCCAGCAGCCCCCCTAGAGGAAACACTGAAGCTTTCTTT; CDR3: CASSPPRGNTEAFF
V: TRBV10-3; J: TRBJ1-6; size: -; D: -; DNA: TGTGCCATCAGTGAGGATCCGGGGTATTCACCCCTCCACTTT; CDR3: CAISEDPGYSPLHF
V: TRBV6-1; J: TRBJ2-7; size: -; D: TRBD2; DNA: TGTGCCAGCTGCGAGACTAGCGGCACCTACGAGCAGTACTTC; CDR3: CASCETSGTYEQYF
V: TRBV18; J: TRBJ2-5; size: -; D: -; DNA: TGTGCCAGCTCACCAATCCGCACAAAAGAGACCCAGTACTTC; CDR3: CASSPIRTKETQYF
V: TRBV9; J: TRBJ2-4; size: -; D: TRBD1; DNA: TGTGCCAGCAGCTCACGGGGACAGGGTTATAACATTCAGTACTTC; CDR3: CASSSRGQGYNIQYF
V: TRBV19; J: TRBJ1-2; size: -; D: TRBD1; DNA: TGTGCCAGTAGTCCGGACAGGGTCTATGGCTACACCTTC; CDR3: CASSPDRVYGYTF
V: TRBV30; J: TRBJ1-1; size: -; D: TRBD1; DNA: TGTGCCTGGAGTTACCTACAGGGGTGGAACACTGAAGCTTTCTTT; CDR3: CAWSYLQGWNTEAFF
V: TRBV7-9; J: TRBJ1-1; size: -; D: TRBD1; DNA: TGTGCCAGCAGCCCAAGGACAGGGACGAACACTGAAGCTTTCTTT; CDR3: CASSPRTGTNTEAFF
V: TRBV6-6; J: TRBJ1-4; size: -; D: TRBD1; DNA: TGTGCCAGCAGTTACGACGACAGGGGAAAACTGTTTTTT; CDR3: CASSYDDRGKLFF
V: TRBV28; J: TRBJ1-3; size: -; D: TRBD1; DNA: TGTGCCAGCACCCCTCCCGGGACAGGGCGGAACACCATATATTTT; CDR3: CASTPPGTGRNTIYF
V: TRBV6-1; J: TRBJ1-5; size: -; D: -; DNA: TGTGCCAGCAGTGACTTGAGCGGGGGTTGGCAGCCCCAGCATTTT; CDR3: CASSDLSGGWQPQHF
V: TRBV4-1; J: TRBJ2-7; size: -; D: -; DNA: TGCGCCAGCAGCCAAGATCTGACAGCGGGCGACGAGCAGTACTTC; CDR3: CASSQDLTAGDEQYF
V: TRBV20-1; J: TRBJ1-2; size: few; D: -; DNA: TGCAGTGCATCAGATAACTATGGCTACACCTTC; CDR3: CSASDNYGYTF
V: TRBV19; J: TRBJ2-5; size: once; D: -; DNA: TGTGCCAGTAGTATCGAAGGGGCGGAGACCCAGTACTTC; CDR3: CASSIEGAETQYF
V: TRBV10-3; J: TRBJ1-2; size: once; D: -; DNA: TGTGCCATCAGACCCGCAGGGGACACTAACTATGGCTACACCTTC; CDR3: CAIRPAGDTNYGYTF
V: TRBV18; J: TRBJ1-2; size: -; D: -; DNA: TGTGCCAGCTCACCACCTGGGGGGGAGCCAGGGGATGGCTACACCTTC; CDR3: CASSPPGGEPGDGYTF
V: TRBV6-5; J: TRBJ2-3; size: -; D: TRBD2; DNA: TGTGCCAGCACTAGCGGGGCAGATACGCAGTATTTT; CDR3: CASTSGADTQYF
V: TRBV5-6; J: TRBJ1-2; size: -; D: -; DNA: TGTGCCAGCAGCGTAATTCGGTTCCCCTATGGCTACACCTTC; CDR3: CASSVIRFPYGYTF
V: TRBV11-2; J: TRBJ1-2; size: -; D: -; DNA: TGTGCCAGCAGCCCGGAACTACAGGGAGGGGGCTATGGCTACACCTTC; CDR3: CASSPELQGGGYGYTF
V: TRBV6-6; J: TRBJ2-1; size: -; D: TRBD2; DNA: TGTGCCAGCAGCTTGGGACTAGCGGGAATCTACAATGAGCAGTTCTTC; CDR3: CASSLGLAGIYNEQFF
V: TRBV18; J: TRBJ1-1; size: -; D: -; DNA: TGTGCCAGCTCCCTAACTTCAATGAACACTGAAGCTTTCTTT; CDR3: CASSLTSMNTEAFF
V: TRBV28; J: TRBJ1-4; size: -; D: -; DNA: TGTGCCAGCAGTTTATTCCGGCCAGCTAGTGAAAAACTGTTTTTT; CDR3: CASSLFRPASEKLFF